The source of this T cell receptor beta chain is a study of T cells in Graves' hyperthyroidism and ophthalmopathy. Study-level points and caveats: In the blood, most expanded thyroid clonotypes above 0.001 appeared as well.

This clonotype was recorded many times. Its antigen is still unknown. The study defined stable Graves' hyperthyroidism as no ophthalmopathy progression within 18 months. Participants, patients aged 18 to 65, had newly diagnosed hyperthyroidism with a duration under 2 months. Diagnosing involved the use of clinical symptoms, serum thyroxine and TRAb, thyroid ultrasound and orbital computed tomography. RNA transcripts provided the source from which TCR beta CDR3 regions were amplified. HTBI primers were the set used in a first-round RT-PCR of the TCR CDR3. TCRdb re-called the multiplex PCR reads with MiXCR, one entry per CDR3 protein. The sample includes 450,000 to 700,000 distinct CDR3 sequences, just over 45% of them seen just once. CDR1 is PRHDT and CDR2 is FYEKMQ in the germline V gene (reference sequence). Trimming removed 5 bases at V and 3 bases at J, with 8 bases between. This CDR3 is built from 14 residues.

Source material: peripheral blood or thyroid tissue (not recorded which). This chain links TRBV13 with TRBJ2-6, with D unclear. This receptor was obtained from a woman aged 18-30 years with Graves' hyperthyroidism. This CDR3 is CASSPEVGANVLTF. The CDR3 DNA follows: TGTGCCAGCAGCCCCGAGGTTGGGGCCAACGTCCTGACTTTC. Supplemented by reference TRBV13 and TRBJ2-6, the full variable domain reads AAGVIQSPRHLIKEKRETATLKCYPIPRHDTVYWYQQGPGQDPQFLISFYEKMQSDKGSIPDRFSAQQFSDYHSELNMSSLELGDSALYFCASSPEVGANVLTFGAGSRLTVL.